The 32 T cell receptor beta chains below all came from one sample that was sequenced in a study of control samples from healthy donors and cancer patients. Clones were read by immunoSEQ multiplex PCR, and TCRdb kept only the in-frame ones, dropping some. The table lists around 200,000 clones, around 94% of them singletons. Sequenced sample: blood. These TCRs come from a man aged 50-59 years in good health.

A single count supports this clone. The gene calls are TRBV9 and TRBJ1-1; TRBD1 is a possible D gene (5 bases). CDR1 and CDR2 from the germline V gene are SGDLS and YYNGEE. V was cut by 2 bases and J by 5 bases, with 10 bases left in between. The CDR3 has 13 amino acids. DNA of the CDR3: TGTGCCAGCAGCGTTCGAGGGGAGACTGAAGCTTTCTTT. Translating gives CASSVRGETEAFF.

The chain recombines TRBV19 with TRBJ2-1; 9 nucleotides match TRBD1. Germline CDR1 is LNHDA and CDR2 is SQIVND (reference sequence). The CDR3 length is 16 residues. With V trimmed by 5 bases and J by 7 bases, 12 bases remained unmatched. The CDR3: CASSGLRDRAGNEQFF. In DNA, the CDR3 is TGTGCCAGTAGTGGGCTCCGGGACAGGGCGGGAAATGAGCAGTTCTTC.

The V and J genes are TRBV30 and TRBJ2-3, with TRBD1 matching over 8 bases. Germline values: CDR1 GTSNPN, CDR2 SVGIG (reference sequence). The CDR3 has 13 amino acids. V shed 2 bases and J 9 bases; nucleotides not matched to a gene: 7. The CDR3 nucleotides read TGTGCCTGGAGTCCCGGACAGGGAAAGACGCAGTATTTT. It specifies CAWSPGQGKTQYF.

This chain uses TRBV7-9 with TRBJ2-1; perhaps TRBD1 as D (6 bases). Germline V lookup: CDR1 SEHNR, CDR2 FQNEAQ (reference sequence). The CDR3 extends over 14 amino acids. Trimming pared 5 bases from V and 1 base from J, leaving 9 bases between. CDR3 in amino acids: CASSPQGSYNEQFF. The CDR3, as DNA: TGTGCCAGCAGCCCTCAGGGGTCCTACAATGAGCAGTTCTTC.

This chain joins TRBV18 and TRBJ1-2; D is perhaps TRBD1 (6 bases). This CDR3 has 14 amino acids. The germline V gene encodes CDR1 KGHSH and CDR2 LQKENI. With 0 bases removed from V and 8 bases from J, the gap between germline ends came to 13 bases. The CDR3 sequence is CASSPPGRTDGYTF. The CDR3 region has the DNA TGTGCCAGCTCACCACCGGGGCGGACAGACGGCTACACCTTC.

This clone has only one observation. The J gene is TRBJ2-7, the V gene TRBV5-1; D is unresolved. The CDR3 is 15 residues long. The V end lost 3 bases, the J end lost 1 base, and 14 bases lay between the germline ends. Germline V gene data show CDR1 as SGHRS and CDR2 as YFSETQ. The CDR3 reads CASSSDPTVSYEQYF. The CDR3 DNA reads TGCGCCAGCAGCTCAGACCCGACGGTTTCCTACGAGCAGTACTTC. Full variable domain (outside the CDR3, taken from reference TRBV5-1 and TRBJ2-7): KAGVTQTPRYLIKTRGQQVTLSCSPISGHRSVSWYQQTPGQGLQFLFEYFSETQRNKGNFPGRFSGRQFSNSRSEMNVSTLELGDSALYLCASSSDPTVSYEQYFGPGTRLTVT.

The chain employs TRBV24-1 and TRBJ2-5; no firm D call. The V gene's germline CDR1 is KGHDR and CDR2 SFDVKD. V was shortened by 3 bases and J by 5 bases, with 27 bases between the two germline ends. The CDR3 is made up of 19 amino acids. The CDR3 reads CATSDGWRTVWVGAETQYF. The CDR3 DNA follows: TGTGCCACCAGTGATGGTTGGCGGACGGTCTGGGTCGGTGCTGAGACCCAGTACTTC.

For this clone: An end of the junction does not agree with germline; a read error may underlie this. CDR3 coding DNA: TGTGCCAGCAGTTTAGGGTATACCTGGGGACAGAGCTACGAGCAGTACTTC. Translating gives CASSLGYTWGQSYEQYF. This chain connects TRBV11-2 to TRBJ2-7; 7 bases are a match to TRBD1. CDR3 length: 17 amino acids. CDR1 SGHAT and CDR2 FQNNGV come from the germline V gene.

This sequence joins TRBV30 and TRBJ1-1, with no clear D. Germline values: CDR1 GTSNPN, CDR2 SVGIG (reference sequence). This CDR3 contains 15 residues. The germline V and J ends were trimmed by 4 bases and 6 bases, with 21 bases remaining between them. The CDR3 loop is CAWNTLREGSSEAFF. The CDR3 nucleotides read TGTGCCTGGAATACCCTGAGGGAAGGTTCGTCTGAAGCTTTCTTT.

J is TRBJ1-1 and V is TRBV19; TRBD1 might be the D (5 bases). The V gene lost 3 bases and the J gene lost 11 bases, with 25 bases spanning the gap. The CDR3 spans 16 residues. Germline V gene data show CDR1 as LNHDA and CDR2 as SQIVND (reference sequence). Written as DNA, the CDR3 is TGTGCCAGTAGTATTGTGATGGCCCGGGACGGCCGAGGGGCTTTCTTT. It codes for CASSIVMARDGRGAFF.

The rearrangement joins TRBV28 to TRBJ1-1; maybe TRBD1 (6 bases). In germline, CDR1 is MDHEN, CDR2 SYDVKM. The CDR3 is made up of 15 amino acids. Trimming shortened V by 3 bases and J by 5 bases, and 16 bases separated the two germline ends. The DNA for the CDR3 is TGTGCCAGCAGTTTTGGGGGGCCAAAAGGGACTGAAGCTTTCTTT. Residues: CASSFGGPKGTEAFF.

The gene calls are TRBV18 and TRBJ1-1; D is unresolved. Between the trimmed V and J ends, which lost 4 bases and 5 bases, there was a span of 11 bases. Germline V gene sequence: CDR1 KGHSH, CDR2 LQKENI. The CDR3 totals 13 residues. Written as DNA, the CDR3 is TGTGCCAGCTCACAAGGGAGGGAGACTGAAGCTTTCTTT. Translation gives CASSQGRETEAFF.

This clone has a single count. The chain recombines TRBV11-1 with TRBJ2-2; D is unclear. This CDR3 contains 16 residues. Germline V gene data show CDR1 as SGHAT and CDR2 as FQDESV (reference sequence). Trimming removed 0 bases from V and 4 bases from J, with 12 bases in between. In nucleotides, the CDR3 is TGTGCCAGCAGCTTAGCGGCTGGGTCGAGCACCGGGGAGCTGTTTTTT. This encodes CASSLAAGSSTGELFF.

This chain joins TRBV9 and TRBJ1-5; 7 bases fit TRBD1. V lost 4 bases and J lost 7; bases outside the gene matches: 8. CDR1 is SGDLS, CDR2 YYNGEE, per germline. The CDR3 totals 14 residues. The DNA of the CDR3 is TGTGCCAGCAGCATACCAGGGGGAGGACAGCCCCAGCATTTT. Protein product: CASSIPGGGQPQHF.

The chain combines TRBV12-3 or TRBV12-4 with TRBJ1-2; D gene uncertain. CDR3 length: 11 residues. Trimming shortened V by 6 bases and J by 5 bases, and 7 bases separated the two germline ends. The CDR3 bases are TGTGCCAGCAGCCGGACTTATGGCTACACCTTC. It translates to CASSRTYGYTF.

The chain employs TRBV5-1 and TRBJ1-3, with D tentatively TRBD1 (6 bases). Trimming stripped 4 bases from V and 3 bases from J, with 11 bases between. The CDR3 totals 14 residues. Germline V gives CDR1 SGHRS, CDR2 YFSETQ. The CDR3 loop reads CASSPGQYGNTIYF. For the CDR3, the DNA is TGCGCCAGCAGCCCCGGACAGTATGGAAACACCATATATTTT.

This clone has just a few counts. The rearrangement uses TRBV7-2 and TRBJ1-1, with D unclear. V was pared by 4 bases and J by 1 base, with 10 bases between. The CDR3 spans 14 residues. The germline CDR1 and CDR2 sequences are SGHTA and FQGNSA. This CDR3 reads CASSYGPANTEAFF. The CDR3 DNA reads as TGTGCCAGCAGCTATGGACCAGCGAACACTGAAGCTTTCTTT.

This chain joins TRBV7-7 and TRBJ1-5; tentative D call: TRBD1 (5 bases). CDR3 length: 13 residues. V lost 3 bases, J lost 6 bases, and 9 bases lay in between. The V gene's germline CDR1 is SSHAT and CDR2 FNYEAQ (reference sequence). The CDR3 loop reads CASSLGQGQPQHF. The DNA of the CDR3 is TGTGCCAGCAGCTTGGGGCAGGGTCAGCCCCAGCATTTT. The whole variable domain, remainder taken from reference TRBV7-7 and TRBJ1-5, is GAGVSQSPRYKVTKRGQDVTLRCDPISSHATLYWYQQALGQGPEFLTYFNYEAQPDKSGLPSDRFSAERPEGSISTLTIQRTEQRDSAMYRCASSLGQGQPQHFGDGTRLSIL.

The chain links TRBV4-1 to TRBJ2-7, with TRBD2 matching over 7 bases. The CDR3 sequence is 14 residues long. V was clipped by 1 base and J by 5 bases; unmatched bases: 5. The germline V gene encodes CDR1 MGHRA and CDR2 YSYEKL. CDR3 amino acids: CASSQVKREDEQYV. The CDR3 bases are TGCGCCAGCAGCCAAGTCAAGCGGGAAGACGAGCAGTACGTC.

The chain carries TRBV7-9 and TRBJ1-4; 8 positions agree with TRBD1. The CDR3 covers 14 residues. Germline CDR1 and CDR2: SEHNR and FQNEAQ (reference sequence). V shed 4 bases, J shed 10 bases, and the junction held 8 bases outside the gene matches. This CDR3 reads CASSSGQELRKLFF. The CDR3 DNA is TGTGCCAGCAGCTCGGGACAGGAGTTGAGAAAACTGTTTTTT.

The rearrangement uses TRBV18 and TRBJ1-1; D possibly corresponds to TRBD1 (6 bases). V gave up 8 bases and J gave up 0 bases, with 19 bases separating them. Germline V gene lookup returns CDR1 KGHSH and CDR2 LQKENI. This CDR3 contains 16 residues. The CDR3 nucleotides read TGTGCCAGCCTTCTGACCCGGGACACAATGAACACTGAAGCTTTCTTT. Translating gives CASLLTRDTMNTEAFF.

The V and J genes are TRBV10-3 and TRBJ1-3; maybe TRBD1 (6 bases). This CDR3 is built from 13 residues. V was pared by 6 bases and J by 2 bases, with 8 bases between. CDR1 is ENHRY and CDR2 is SYGVKD in the germline V gene. The CDR3 spells CAIREGAGNTIYF. CDR3 coding DNA: TGTGCCATCAGGGAGGGGGCTGGAAACACCATATATTTT.

This chain uses TRBV9 with TRBJ1-2; perhaps TRBD1 as D (5 bases). V shed 0 bases and J shed 3 bases, with 15 bases lying between them. The CDR3 has 16 residues. CDR1 SGDLS and CDR2 YYNGEE come from the germline V gene. CDR3 nucleotides: TGTGCCAGCAGCGTAGCTACGGGCAGGGCTTACTATGGCTACACCTTC. Encoded protein: CASSVATGRAYYGYTF.

The chain couples TRBV7-9 to TRBJ1-1; D is perhaps TRBD1 (6 bases). The CDR3 extends over 13 amino acids. Germline loops: CDR1 SEHNR, CDR2 FQNEAQ (reference sequence). The V and J ends lost 3 bases and 1 base respectively, with 6 bases between them. The CDR3 DNA reads TGTGCCAGCAGCTTGGGACAGAACACTGAAGCTTTCTTT. Translation: CASSLGQNTEAFF.

This clone has a single count. The rearrangement uses TRBV7-9 and TRBJ1-2, with TRBD1 matching over 9 bases. Trimming at V came to 5 bases and at J to 6 bases, leaving 7 bases not matched to a gene. The germline V gene has CDR1 SEHNR and CDR2 FQNEAQ (reference sequence). The CDR3 spans 14 residues. CDR3 nucleotide sequence: TGTGCCAGCAGCCCCTGGGACAGGGAAAATGGCTACACCTTC. The encoded protein is CASSPWDRENGYTF.

This clone was picked up one time. The V gene is TRBV19, the J gene TRBJ1-2; no clear D gene. With 6 bases removed from V and 0 bases from J, the gap between germline ends came to 17 bases. Germline CDR1 reads LNHDA; CDR2 reads SQIVND (reference sequence). The CDR3 contains 16 residues. The chain's CDR3 is CASSPRDIFSNYGYTF. For the CDR3, the DNA is TGTGCCAGTAGCCCTCGGGATATTTTTTCTAACTATGGCTACACCTTC.

The chain employs TRBV23-1 and TRBJ2-3; 8 bases agree with TRBD1. TRBV23-1 is labeled an ORF, and its function is uncertain. The CDR3 is 14 residues long. The trim removed 6 bases at V and 6 bases at J, leaving 8 bases unmatched. The DNA for the CDR3 is TGCGCCAGCAGGGACAGGGTAGAAGGCGATACGCAGTATTTT. It yields the protein CASRDRVEGDTQYF.

The chain recombines TRBV9 with TRBJ2-2; TRBD1 matches 8 bases. The germline CDR1 and CDR2 sequences are SGDLS and YYNGEE. V dropped 1 base and J dropped 5; count of bases not matched to a gene: 7. CDR3 length: 16 residues. Written as DNA, the CDR3 is TGTGCCAGCAGCGTAATGGGACAGGAAGGGACCGGGGAGCTGTTTTTT. Amino acids: CASSVMGQEGTGELFF.

The rearrangement uses TRBV6-5 and TRBJ1-4; 9 nucleotides agree with TRBD1. CDR1 and CDR2 (germline): MNHEY, SVGAGI. The CDR3 covers 15 residues. V lost 6 bases to trimming and J lost 5 bases; unmatched junction nucleotides: 7. CDR3 sequence (DNA): TGTGCCAGCAGATCCGAGACAGGGGGAAATGAAAAACTGTTTTTT. Protein: CASRSETGGNEKLFF.

The V gene is TRBV7-2, the J gene TRBJ2-2; no definite D call. The ends were cut back, 4 bases at V and 0 bases at J, with 15 bases in the middle. Per the germline V gene, CDR1 is SGHTA and CDR2 is FQGNSA. The CDR3 has 17 amino acids. CDR3 sequence: CASSSRSRPPNTGELFF. CDR3 coding DNA: TGTGCCAGCAGCTCCCGATCGAGACCCCCGAACACCGGGGAGCTGTTTTTT.

The chain carries TRBV18 and TRBJ1-2; D not certain. Germline values: CDR1 KGHSH, CDR2 LQKENI. V was clipped by 2 bases and J by 7 bases, with 14 bases between them. This CDR3 contains 14 residues. CDR3 coding DNA: TGTGCCAGCTCACCAGGGCCCGAAGTCGGTGGCTACACCTTC. Encoded protein: CASSPGPEVGGYTF.

The chain has TRBV4-1 and TRBJ2-1, with 7 bases that match TRBD2. Germline CDR1 is MGHRA and CDR2 is YSYEKL. Unmatched junction bases numbered 7, after V lost 0 bases and J lost 5 bases. The CDR3 has 16 residues. CDR3 loop: CASSQEGAGIDNEQFF. DNA for the CDR3: TGCGCCAGCAGCCAAGAGGGAGCGGGGATTGACAATGAGCAGTTCTTC.